The 17 T cell receptor beta chains below all came from one sample that was sequenced in a study of T cell changes during pregnancy in multiple sclerosis. The protocol was immunoSEQ multiplex PCR, while the TCRdb copy is restricted to in-frame clones and leaves out a portion. The sample has some 37,000 clones; over 75% are singletons. The sequencing here drew on CD4+ T cells from peripheral blood mononuclear cells, taken before pregnancy. These TCRs come from a female donor with multiple sclerosis, enrolled in a pregnancy study.

Here the CDR3 reads CASSLGDGTSRETQYF. The CDR3 region has the DNA TGTGCCAGCAGTTTAGGAGACGGGACTAGTAGAGAGACCCAGTACTTC. The chain recombines TRBV28 with TRBJ2-5, with 8 bases matching TRBD2. Trimming took 2 bases from V and 4 from J; bases not matched to a gene: 9. The CDR3 is 16 amino acids. The germline V gene encodes CDR1 MDHEN and CDR2 SYDVKM.

On this clone itself: At one of its ends the junction is not consistent with the germline gene, which may arise from a read error. The chain has TRBV9 and TRBJ1-5; weak D call: TRBD1 (5 bases). Germline V gene sequence: CDR1 SGDLS, CDR2 YYNGEE. This CDR3 is 15 amino acids long. The CDR3 sequence is CASSVGGADYQLQHF. The CDR3 DNA reads as TGTGCCAGCAGCGTAGGTGGGGCGGACTATCAGCTCCAGCATTTT.

This chain uses TRBV4-2 with TRBJ1-4; 7 bases line up with TRBD1. The germline V gene has CDR1 LGHNA and CDR2 YNFKEQ. The J segment lost 5 bases and the V segment lost 2 bases, leaving 5 bases of the junction unmatched. CDR3 length equals 15 residues. CDR3 sequence reads: CASSQHRGSNEKLFF. DNA for the CDR3: TGTGCCAGCAGCCAACACAGGGGTTCCAATGAAAAACTGTTTTTT.

The chain employs TRBV9 and TRBJ1-2; the match to TRBD1 covers 10 bases. CDR1 is SGDLS, CDR2 YYNGEE, per germline. This CDR3 region has 18 residues. V was clipped by 3 bases and J by 4 bases; unmatched bases: 15. The CDR3 reads CASSETGTGALVSYGYTF. The CDR3 DNA reads TGTGCCAGCAGCGAAACCGGGACAGGGGCTCTCGTCTCCTATGGCTACACCTTC.

J is TRBJ2-5 and V is TRBV6-1; 14 nucleotides agree with TRBD2. Germline V CDR1 and CDR2: MNHNS, SASEGT. This CDR3 spans 14 amino acids. V lost 5 bases to trimming and J lost 7 bases; unmatched junction nucleotides: 3. CDR3 sequence: CASSPGLAGGTQYF. The CDR3 DNA reads TGTGCCAGCAGTCCTGGACTAGCGGGAGGGACCCAGTACTTC.

The J gene is TRBJ2-2, the V gene TRBV5-6; D might be TRBD2 (5 bases). The length of the CDR3 is 13 residues. The V gene's germline CDR1 is SGHDT and CDR2 YYEEEE. The V end lost 2 bases, the J end lost 5 bases, and 7 bases lay between the germline ends. The CDR3 bases are TGTGCCAGCAGCTTTACGGGAACCGGGGAGCTGTTTTTT. It yields the protein CASSFTGTGELFF.

The chain combines TRBV5-5 with TRBJ2-5; TRBD2 matches at 7 bases. CDR1 and CDR2 (germline): SGHKS, YYEKEE (reference sequence). Unmatched junction bases numbered 4, after V lost 1 base and J lost 4 bases. The length of the CDR3 is 14 residues. The CDR3 nucleotides are TGTGCCAGCAGCTTGTTCTCGGGGGGAGAGACCCAGTACTTC. The encoded protein is CASSLFSGGETQYF.

This chain connects TRBV11-2 to TRBJ2-1, with a weak D call TRBD2 (5 bases). The germline CDR1 and CDR2 sequences are SGHAT and FQNNGV. Trimming took 5 bases from V and 8 from J, leaving 22 bases between them. CDR3 size: 16 residues. Written as DNA, the CDR3 is TGTGCCAGCAGCCCCAACGGGGTAGGTGGAGTGGATGAGCAGTTCTTC. It specifies CASSPNGVGGVDEQFF. Based on the CDR3 plus reference TRBV11-2 and TRBJ2-1, the full variable domain is EAGVAQSPRYKIIEKRQSVAFWCNPISGHATLYWYQQILGQGPKLLIQFQNNGVVDDSQLPKDRFSAERLKGVDSTLKIQPAKLEDSAVYLCASSPNGVGGVDEQFFGPGTRLTVL.

This chain joins TRBV10-1 and TRBJ2-1; D not certain. V lost 0 bases and J 8 bases, leaving 14 bases between the germline ends. Germline V lookup: CDR1 WNHNN, CDR2 SYGVQD (reference sequence). The CDR3 runs to 15 residues. The CDR3 coding sequence is TGCGCCAGCAGTGAGTCAGGCCGGGTGTTGGATGAGCAGTTCTTC. Its protein product is CASSESGRVLDEQFF.

The chain links TRBV5-6 to TRBJ2-2; D is unclear. This CDR3 is 13 amino acids long. V lost 7 bases and J lost 3, with 10 bases in between. CDR1 and CDR2 from the germline V gene are SGHDT and YYEEEE. In DNA, the CDR3 is TGTGCCAGCTGCCGGGTGCACACCGGGGAGCTGTTTTTT. Encoded protein: CASCRVHTGELFF.

This clone appeared once. The chain carries TRBV5-4 and TRBJ2-7; 9 bases match TRBD2. J was trimmed by 6 bases and V by 3 bases; bases with no gene match: 4. The CDR3 is 13 residues long. Germline values: CDR1 SGHNT, CDR2 YYREEE (reference sequence). CDR3 sequence (DNA): TGTGCCAGCAGCTGGGCGGGGGGGTCCGAGCAGTACTTC. Protein product: CASSWAGGSEQYF.

This chain joins TRBV11-2 and TRBJ2-2; possibly TRBD1 for D (5 bases). The germline V gene encodes CDR1 SGHAT and CDR2 FQNNGV. This CDR3 spans 14 amino acids. V lost 2 bases, J lost 5 bases, and 9 bases lay in between. CDR3 residues: CASSLQGRTGELFF. Written as DNA, the CDR3 is TGTGCCAGCAGCTTACAGGGTCGGACCGGGGAGCTGTTTTTT.

This clone was observed a single time. The V and J genes are TRBV6-1 and TRBJ2-3; TRBD2 is a possible D gene (6 bases). V gave up 0 bases and J gave up 6 bases, with 16 bases separating them. This CDR3 comprises 16 residues. The germline V gene has CDR1 MNHNS and CDR2 SASEGT. CDR3 region: CASSEALSGYPDTQYF. For the CDR3, the DNA is TGTGCCAGCAGTGAAGCGCTAAGCGGGTACCCCGATACGCAGTATTTT.

The table lists this clone with a count of one. This sequence joins TRBV9 and TRBJ1-2; D perhaps matches TRBD1 (6 bases). This CDR3 region has 14 residues. Germline assignment: CDR1 SGDLS and CDR2 YYNGEE. Trimming stripped 0 bases from V and 6 bases from J, with 12 bases between. Here the CDR3 reads CASSVDGTSNGYTF. For the CDR3, the DNA is TGTGCCAGCAGCGTAGATGGGACATCAAATGGCTACACCTTC. The variable domain in full, completed from reference TRBV9 and TRBJ1-2, reads DSGVTQTPKHLITATGQRVTLRCSPRSGDLSVYWYQQSLDQGLQFLIQYYNGEERAKGNILERFSAQQFPDLHSELNLSSLELGDSALYFCASSVDGTSNGYTFGSGTRLTVV.

The chain has TRBV9 and TRBJ2-2; maybe TRBD2 (5 bases). Germline CDR1 SGDLS, CDR2 YYNGEE. CDR3 length equals 14 residues. V was shortened by 3 bases and J by 5 bases, with 11 bases between the two germline ends. The DNA of the CDR3 is TGTGCCAGCAGCGCAGGAGGTAAAACCGGGGAGCTGTTTTTT. Its protein product is CASSAGGKTGELFF.

The CDR3 loop reads CASAPTGQPQHF. The CDR3 region has the DNA TGTGCCAGCGCGCCGACGGGTCAGCCCCAGCATTTT. The chain employs TRBV6-1 and TRBJ1-5; D remains unclear. This CDR3 spans 12 amino acids. Trimming stripped 8 bases from V and 6 bases from J, with 11 bases between. In germline, CDR1 is MNHNS, CDR2 SASEGT.

V is TRBV4-1 and J is TRBJ1-4; D is unresolved. Trimming left V 4 bases short and J 0 bases short, with 12 bases between. In germline, CDR1 is MGHRA, CDR2 YSYEKL. CDR3 length: 16 amino acids. The CDR3 region is CASSRLGLATNEKLFF. The CDR3 DNA reads TGCGCCAGCAGCCGGCTAGGCTTGGCAACTAATGAAAAACTGTTTTTT.